The 5 T cell receptor beta chains below all came from one sample that was sequenced in a study of technical replicates of blood from several donors. Method: immunoSEQ multiplex PCR; TCRdb's copy keeps in-frame clones and lacks some. The data hold about 75,000 clones, with approximately 96% observed a single time. Material: T cells isolated from PBMCs. Every receptor here comes from a human donor in good health.

V is TRBV14 and J is TRBJ1-1; D unclear. This CDR3 contains 14 residues. V was trimmed by 1 base and J by 5 bases, leaving 11 bases between them. Germline values: CDR1 SGHDN, CDR2 FVKESK. The DNA of the CDR3 is TGTGCCAGCAGCCAAGTAAACAGAAGGACTGAAGCTTTCTTT. Protein product: CASSQVNRRTEAFF.

The chain links TRBV20-1 to TRBJ2-3; D gene unclear. CDR1 and CDR2 from the germline V gene are DFQATT and SNEGSKA (reference sequence). Trimming took off 3 bases at V and 6 bases at J, with 7 bases between the two ends. The CDR3 runs 11 residues. The CDR3 here is CSARSHDTQYF. For the CDR3, the DNA is TGCAGTGCTAGGAGCCACGATACGCAGTATTTT.

The chain carries TRBV5-1 and TRBJ2-3, with a possible D match to TRBD2 (6 bases). This CDR3 comprises 15 residues. The germline gives CDR1 SGHRS, CDR2 YFSETQ. V was clipped by 2 bases and J by 3 bases, with 13 bases between them. The CDR3 DNA is TGCGCCAGCAGCTTCGGGGGTAAGGGAACAGATACGCAGTATTTT. Protein: CASSFGGKGTDTQYF.

A note on this clone: The DNA is omitted, as the CDR3 cannot be located on it reliably, and the CDR3 follows TCRdb's listing. This chain links TRBV6-6 with TRBJ2-7; no DNA check was done on the table's D call, TRBD2. A total of 15 residues make up the CDR3, ends included. In germline, CDR1 is MNHNY, CDR2 SVGAGI (reference sequence). The CDR3 region is CASSTSGRASYEQYF.

A single count supports this clone. The genes are TRBV5-8 and TRBJ1-2; 9 bases line up with TRBD1. The CDR3 extends over 15 amino acids. The germline V gene has CDR1 SGHTS and CDR2 YDEGEE. V shed 0 bases and J 1 base; nucleotides not matched to a gene: 1. CDR3 DNA sequence: TGTGCCAGCAGCTTGGGGGACAGGGATAACTATGGCTACACCTTC. Translated: CASSLGDRDNYGYTF.